These 17 T cell receptor beta chains share one sample of origin, sequenced in a study of T cells in localized non-small cell lung cancer. Assay used: immunoSEQ multiplex PCR; TCRdb lists only in-frame clones, some missing. The table has some 27,000 clones, around 90% seen once. Sequences were derived from peripheral blood, sampled before any cancer treatment. The receptors were sampled from a woman aged 18-50 years with stage I lung adenocarcinoma.

The chain uses TRBV5-1 and TRBJ2-5, with D unresolved. V was clipped by 0 bases and J by 2 bases, with 2 bases between them. CDR1 and CDR2 from the germline V gene are SGHRS and YFSETQ. The CDR3 spans 12 residues. CDR3 coding DNA: TGCGCCAGCAGCTTGGTACAAGAGACCCAGTACTTC. Encoded protein: CASSLVQETQYF.

The chain is built from TRBV19 and TRBJ2-3, with D possibly TRBD2 on 6 matching bases. Germline V lookup: CDR1 LNHDA, CDR2 SQIVND (reference sequence). Trimming left V 3 bases short and J 5 bases short, with 12 bases between. This CDR3 is built from 14 residues. The CDR3 DNA is TGTGCCAGTAGTATTGATGGAGGGGTAGATACGCAGTATTTT. Encoded protein: CASSIDGGVDTQYF.

This chain joins TRBV6-6 and TRBJ2-3, with D uncertain. The CDR3 runs to 15 residues. In germline, CDR1 is MNHNY, CDR2 SVGAGI (reference sequence). The V end was cut by 4 bases, the J end by 2 bases, with 13 bases between. The CDR3 DNA follows: TGTGCCAGCAGTTTGTCTAGATCCTCCACAGATACGCAGTATTTT. Its protein product is CASSLSRSSTDTQYF.

V gene TRBV6-1 combines with J gene TRBJ2-3, with 10 positions matching TRBD2. CDR3 size: 15 residues. V shed 6 bases, J shed 4 bases, and the junction held 7 bases outside the gene matches. In germline, CDR1 is MNHNS, CDR2 SASEGT. This CDR3 reads CASSASGSGADTQYF. Written as DNA, the CDR3 is TGTGCCAGCAGCGCTAGCGGGAGCGGCGCAGATACGCAGTATTTT.

V usage is TRBV2 and J usage is TRBJ1-4, with unresolved D. Trimming cost V 4 bases and J 0 bases, with 6 bases left between them. CDR3 length: 14 residues. Germline V CDR1 and CDR2: SNHLY, FYNNEI. CDR3 sequence reads: CASSVGSTNEKLFF. DNA of the CDR3: TGTGCCAGCAGTGTGGGTTCAACTAATGAAAAACTGTTTTTT.

The V gene is TRBV7-2, the J gene TRBJ2-1; D remains unclear. The CDR3 loop spans 14 amino acids. The V end lost 3 bases, the J end lost 4 bases, and 10 bases lay between the germline ends. Germline values: CDR1 SGHTA, CDR2 FQGNSA. CDR3 amino acids: CASSFGFRYNEQFF. CDR3 in DNA: TGTGCCAGCAGCTTCGGGTTTAGATACAATGAGCAGTTCTTC.

The J gene is TRBJ2-7, the V gene TRBV6-5; 7 bases fit TRBD1. Germline V gene data show CDR1 as MNHEY and CDR2 as SVGAGI. V dropped 6 bases and J dropped 0; count of bases not matched to a gene: 5. The CDR3 is 14 residues long. The CDR3 reads CASRIEGASYEQYF. The CDR3 coding sequence is TGTGCCAGCAGGATAGAGGGGGCCTCCTACGAGCAGTACTTC.

The chain carries TRBV18 and TRBJ2-5, with D hard to call. CDR3 size: 14 residues. Trimming removed 2 bases from V and 1 base from J, with 8 bases in between. Germline V gives CDR1 KGHSH, CDR2 LQKENI. The CDR3 sequence is CASSPSSSQETQYF. Here the CDR3 DNA reads TGTGCCAGCTCACCATCCTCTAGCCAAGAGACCCAGTACTTC.

The chain recombines TRBV6-1 with TRBJ2-1, with D tentatively TRBD2 (5 bases). The CDR3 runs to 14 residues. The V and J ends lost 3 bases and 6 bases respectively, with 12 bases between them. Germline lookup yields CDR1 MNHNS and CDR2 SASEGT. This CDR3 reads CASSDLKRSNEQFF. The CDR3 coding sequence is TGTGCCAGCAGTGATCTGAAGCGGTCCAATGAGCAGTTCTTC.

This chain joins TRBV5-4 and TRBJ1-2; 8 positions match TRBD1. Germline-derived CDR1 and CDR2 are SGHNT and YYREEE (reference sequence). Trimming removed 2 bases from V and 6 bases from J; junction bases left unmatched: 3. The CDR3 runs to 13 residues. The CDR3 sequence: CASSLQGEDGYTF. The CDR3 DNA reads as TGTGCCAGCAGCTTACAGGGGGAAGATGGCTACACCTTC.

The chain employs TRBV11-2 and TRBJ2-1; 13 bases align to TRBD2. CDR1 is SGHAT and CDR2 is FQNNGV in the germline V gene. The CDR3 runs to 16 residues. The J segment lost 5 bases and the V segment lost 5 bases, leaving 6 bases of the junction unmatched. In DNA, the CDR3 is TGTGCCAGCAGCCTTAGCGGACTAGCGGGAGACAATGAGCAGTTCTTC. This gives the protein CASSLSGLAGDNEQFF.

The chain uses TRBV19 and TRBJ2-7; the D gene is possibly TRBD1 (6 bases). CDR1 is LNHDA and CDR2 is SQIVND in the germline V gene (reference sequence). The CDR3 runs to 14 residues. The germline V and J ends were trimmed by 4 bases and 4 bases, with 14 bases remaining between them. The CDR3 DNA reads TGTGCCAGTAGTAAGGGGGAGTTTCGATACGAGCAGTACTTC. This gives the protein CASSKGEFRYEQYF.

The chain recombines TRBV15 with TRBJ2-7; 13 positions match TRBD2. V was pared by 2 bases and J by 3 bases, with 4 bases of the junction left unmatched. CDR1 LNHNV and CDR2 YYDKDF come from the germline V gene (reference sequence). The CDR3 is 16 residues long. The CDR3 is CATSRLGTSGIYEQYF. The CDR3 DNA reads as TGTGCCACCAGCAGATTGGGGACTAGCGGGATCTACGAGCAGTACTTC.

J is TRBJ1-5 and V is TRBV10-3, with TRBD1 identical over 7 bases. The V and J ends lost 6 bases and 4 bases, in that order; junction bases with no gene match: 6. CDR1 ENHRY and CDR2 SYGVKD come from the germline V gene. The CDR3 spans 14 residues. The CDR3 DNA reads as TGTGCCATCAGCGACCTGACAGGGAATCAGCCCCAGCATTTT. It yields the protein CAISDLTGNQPQHF.

This clone came up a few times. The chain uses TRBV30 and TRBJ1-5, with D maybe TRBD1 (5 bases). Trimming took 0 bases from V and 5 from J, leaving 11 bases between them. Per the germline V gene, CDR1 is GTSNPN and CDR2 is SVGIG (reference sequence). The CDR3 runs to 14 residues. The CDR3 loop is CAWSVGRVDQPQHF. CDR3 in DNA: TGTGCCTGGAGTGTAGGCAGGGTCGATCAGCCCCAGCATTTT. The full variable domain, in which reference TRBV30 and TRBJ1-5 provide the parts outside the CDR3, is SQTIHQWPATLVQPVGSPLSLECTVEGTSNPNLYWYRQAAGRGLQLLFYSVGIGQISSEVPQNLSASRPQDRQFILSSKKLLLSDSGFYLCAWSVGRVDQPQHFGDGTRLSIL.

V usage is TRBV2 and J usage is TRBJ1-5; perhaps TRBD1 as D (6 bases). V lost 6 bases and J 2 bases, leaving 17 bases between the germline ends. CDR1 is SNHLY, CDR2 FYNNEI, per germline. The CDR3 totals 16 residues. CDR3 DNA sequence: TGTGCCAGCAGGAATCCACTATCAGGGGGCAATCAGCCCCAGCATTTT. Its protein is CASRNPLSGGNQPQHF.

J is TRBJ2-3 and V is TRBV5-1; tentatively, D is TRBD2 (6 bases). The CDR3 runs 15 residues. Between the trimmed V and J ends, which lost 4 bases and 0 bases, there was a span of 12 bases. CDR1 is SGHRS and CDR2 is YFSETQ in the germline V gene. CDR3 DNA sequence: TGCGCCAGCAGCACCCGGGACTTTAGCACAGATACGCAGTATTTT. This gives the protein CASSTRDFSTDTQYF. Full variable domain (remainder filled in from reference TRBV5-1 and TRBJ2-3): KAGVTQTPRYLIKTRGQQVTLSCSPISGHRSVSWYQQTPGQGLQFLFEYFSETQRNKGNFPGRFSGRQFSNSRSEMNVSTLELGDSALYLCASSTRDFSTDTQYFGPGTRLTVL.